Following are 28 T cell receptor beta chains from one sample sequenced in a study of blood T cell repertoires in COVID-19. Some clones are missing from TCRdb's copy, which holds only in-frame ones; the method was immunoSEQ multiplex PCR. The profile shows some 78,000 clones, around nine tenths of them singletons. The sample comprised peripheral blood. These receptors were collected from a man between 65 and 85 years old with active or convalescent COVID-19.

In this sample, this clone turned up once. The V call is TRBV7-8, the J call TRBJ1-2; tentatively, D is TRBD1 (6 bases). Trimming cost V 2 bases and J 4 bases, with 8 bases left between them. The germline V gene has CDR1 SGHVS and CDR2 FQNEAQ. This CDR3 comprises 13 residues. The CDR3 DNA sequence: TGTGCCAGCAGCTTACAGGGGAGCTATGGCTACACCTTC. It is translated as CASSLQGSYGYTF.

The CDR3 reads CASSYGTGNNSPLHF. CDR3 bases: TGTGCCAGCAGTTACGGGACAGGGAATAATTCACCCCTCCACTTT. This chain connects TRBV6-5 to TRBJ1-6; the match to TRBD1 covers 9 bases. This CDR3 is built from 15 residues. The V gene's germline CDR1 is MNHEY and CDR2 SVGAGI. Trimming took 2 bases from V and 5 from J; bases not matched to a gene: 1.

This CDR3 reads CASSFKPGYNEQFF. Here the CDR3 DNA reads TGTGCCAGCAGCTTCAAGCCAGGCTACAATGAGCAGTTCTTC. V usage is TRBV7-2 and J usage is TRBJ2-1; no clear D gene. The CDR3 is made up of 14 amino acids. Germline values: CDR1 SGHTA, CDR2 FQGNSA. Trimming took off 3 bases at V and 3 bases at J, with 9 bases between the two ends.

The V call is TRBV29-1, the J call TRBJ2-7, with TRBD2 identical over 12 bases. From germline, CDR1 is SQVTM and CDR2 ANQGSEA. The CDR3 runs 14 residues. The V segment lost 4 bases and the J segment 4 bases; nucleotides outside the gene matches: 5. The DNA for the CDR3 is TGCAGCGTTGCGCTAGCGGGGGGGGCGTACGAGCAGTACTTC. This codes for CSVALAGGAYEQYF.

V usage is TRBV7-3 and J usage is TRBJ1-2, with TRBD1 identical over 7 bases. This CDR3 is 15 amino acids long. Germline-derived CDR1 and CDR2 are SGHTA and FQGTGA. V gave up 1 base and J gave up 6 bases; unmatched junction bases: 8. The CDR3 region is CASSLIAGGPDGYTF. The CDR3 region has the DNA TGTGCCAGCAGCTTAATCGCAGGGGGGCCGGATGGCTACACCTTC.

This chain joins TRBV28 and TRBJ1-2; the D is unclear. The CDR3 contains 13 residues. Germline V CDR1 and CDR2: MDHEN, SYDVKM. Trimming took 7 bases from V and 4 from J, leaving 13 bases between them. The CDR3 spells CASIPGLGYGYTF. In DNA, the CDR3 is TGTGCCAGCATCCCAGGTTTAGGCTATGGCTACACCTTC.

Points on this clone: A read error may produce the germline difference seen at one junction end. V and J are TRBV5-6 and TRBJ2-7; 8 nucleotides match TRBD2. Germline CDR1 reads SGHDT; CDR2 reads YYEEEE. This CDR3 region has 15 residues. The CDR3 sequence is CARRAAGGETYEQYF. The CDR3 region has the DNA TGTGCCCGCAGGGCCGCGGGGGGCGAAACCTACGAGCAGTACTTC.

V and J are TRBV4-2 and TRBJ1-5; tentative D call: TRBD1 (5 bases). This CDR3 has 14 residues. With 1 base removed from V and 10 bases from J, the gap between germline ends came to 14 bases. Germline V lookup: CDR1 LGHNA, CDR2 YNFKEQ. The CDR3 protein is CASSQGGGVDPQHF. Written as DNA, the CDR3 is TGTGCCAGCAGCCAAGGGGGAGGGGTGGATCCCCAGCATTTT.

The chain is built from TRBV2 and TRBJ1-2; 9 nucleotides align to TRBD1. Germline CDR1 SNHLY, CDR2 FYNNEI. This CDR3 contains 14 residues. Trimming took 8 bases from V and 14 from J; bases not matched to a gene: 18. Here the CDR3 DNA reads TGTGCCAGCTACCAAGGCCGGGACAGGGCTATGGGTACCTTC. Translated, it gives CASYQGRDRAMGTF.

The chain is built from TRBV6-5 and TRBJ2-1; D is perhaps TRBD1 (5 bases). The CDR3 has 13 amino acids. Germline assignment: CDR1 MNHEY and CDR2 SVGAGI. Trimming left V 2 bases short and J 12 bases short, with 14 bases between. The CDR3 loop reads CASSYEWGHGQFF. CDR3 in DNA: TGTGCCAGCAGTTACGAATGGGGCCACGGGCAGTTCTTC.

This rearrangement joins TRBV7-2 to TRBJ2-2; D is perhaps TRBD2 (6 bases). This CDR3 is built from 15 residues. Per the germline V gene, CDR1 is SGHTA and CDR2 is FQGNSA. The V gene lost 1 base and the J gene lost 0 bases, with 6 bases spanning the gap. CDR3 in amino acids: CASSLGGANTGELFF. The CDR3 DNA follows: TGTGCCAGCAGCTTAGGCGGGGCGAACACCGGGGAGCTGTTTTTT.

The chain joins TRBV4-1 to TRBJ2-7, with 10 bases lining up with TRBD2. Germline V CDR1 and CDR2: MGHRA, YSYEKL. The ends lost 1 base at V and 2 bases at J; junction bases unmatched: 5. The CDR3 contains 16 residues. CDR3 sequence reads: CASSQASSGGAYEQYF. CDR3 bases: TGCGCCAGCAGCCAAGCCTCCAGCGGGGGGGCCTACGAGCAGTACTTC.

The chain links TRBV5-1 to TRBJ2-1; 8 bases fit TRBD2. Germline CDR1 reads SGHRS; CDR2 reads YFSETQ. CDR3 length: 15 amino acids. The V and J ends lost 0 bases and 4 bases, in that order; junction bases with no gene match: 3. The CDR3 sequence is CASSLDPSGYNEQFF. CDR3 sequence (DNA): TGCGCCAGCAGCTTGGACCCTAGCGGGTACAATGAGCAGTTCTTC.

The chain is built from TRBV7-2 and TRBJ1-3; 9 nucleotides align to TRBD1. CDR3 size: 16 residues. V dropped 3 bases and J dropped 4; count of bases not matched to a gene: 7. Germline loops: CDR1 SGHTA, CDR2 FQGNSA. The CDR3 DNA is TGTGCCAGCAGCTTGAGTGCCGGGACAGGGGGAAACACCATATATTTT. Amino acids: CASSLSAGTGGNTIYF.

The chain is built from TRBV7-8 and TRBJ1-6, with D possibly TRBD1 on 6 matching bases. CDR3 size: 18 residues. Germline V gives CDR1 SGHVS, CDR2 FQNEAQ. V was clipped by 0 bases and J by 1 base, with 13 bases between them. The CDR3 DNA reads TGTGCCAGCAGCTTAGCGCTCGCAGGGGCTTCCTATAATTCACCCCTCCACTTT. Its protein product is CASSLALAGASYNSPLHF.

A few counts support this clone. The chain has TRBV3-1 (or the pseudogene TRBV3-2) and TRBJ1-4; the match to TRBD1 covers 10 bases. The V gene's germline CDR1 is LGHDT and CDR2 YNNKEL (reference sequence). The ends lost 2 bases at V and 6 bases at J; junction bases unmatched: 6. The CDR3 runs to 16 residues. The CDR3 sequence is CASSQHPGQGYEKLFF. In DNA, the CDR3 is TGTGCCAGCAGCCAACACCCGGGACAGGGGTATGAAAAACTGTTTTTT.

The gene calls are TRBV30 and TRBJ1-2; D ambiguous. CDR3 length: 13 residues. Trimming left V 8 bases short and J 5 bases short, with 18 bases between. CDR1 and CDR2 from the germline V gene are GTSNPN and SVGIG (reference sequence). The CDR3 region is CAQAGGRRYGYTF. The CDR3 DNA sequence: TGTGCCCAAGCGGGAGGGAGGAGATATGGCTACACCTTC.

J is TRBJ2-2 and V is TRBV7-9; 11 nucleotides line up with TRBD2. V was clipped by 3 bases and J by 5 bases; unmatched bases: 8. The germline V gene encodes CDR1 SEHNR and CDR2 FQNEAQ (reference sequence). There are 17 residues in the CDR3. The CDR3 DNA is TGTGCCAGCAGCTTCAGTACTAGCGGGGGACTAACCGGGGAGCTGTTTTTT. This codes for CASSFSTSGGLTGELFF.

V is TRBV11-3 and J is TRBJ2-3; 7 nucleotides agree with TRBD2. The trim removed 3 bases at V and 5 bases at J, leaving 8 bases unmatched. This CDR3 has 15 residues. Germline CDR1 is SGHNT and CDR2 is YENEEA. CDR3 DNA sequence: TGTGCCAGCAGCTTTGGGGGGGTTGAGGTAGATACGCAGTATTTT. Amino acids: CASSFGGVEVDTQYF. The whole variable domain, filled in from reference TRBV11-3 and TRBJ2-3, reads EAGVVQSPRYKIIEKKQPVAFWCNPISGHNTLYWYLQNLGQGPELLIRYENEEAVDDSQLPKDRFSAERLKGVDSTLKIQPAELGDSAVYLCASSFGGVEVDTQYFGPGTRLTVL.

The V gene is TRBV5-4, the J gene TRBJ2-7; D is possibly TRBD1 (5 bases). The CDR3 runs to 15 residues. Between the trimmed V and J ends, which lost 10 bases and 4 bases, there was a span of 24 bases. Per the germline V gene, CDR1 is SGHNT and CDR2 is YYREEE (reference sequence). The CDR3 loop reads CAAGREGAMSYEQYF. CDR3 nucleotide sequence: TGTGCCGCTGGGCGTGAAGGGGCGATGAGTTACGAGCAGTACTTC.

The CDR3 reads CASSSSSNRGPRYEQYF. The DNA of the CDR3 is TGTGCCAGCAGCTCTTCTTCCAACAGGGGTCCCCGGTACGAGCAGTACTTC. The chain joins TRBV5-6 to TRBJ2-7; TRBD1 aligns across 7 bases. This CDR3 has 17 residues. Germline CDR1 SGHDT, CDR2 YYEEEE. With V trimmed by 3 bases and J by 4 bases, 16 bases remained unmatched.

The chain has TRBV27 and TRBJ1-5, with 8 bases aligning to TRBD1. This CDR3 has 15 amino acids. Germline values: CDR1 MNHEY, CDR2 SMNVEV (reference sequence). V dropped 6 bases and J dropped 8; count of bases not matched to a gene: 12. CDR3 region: CASSRTGDRGEPQHF. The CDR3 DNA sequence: TGTGCCAGCAGCCGAACTGGTGACAGGGGCGAGCCCCAGCATTTT.

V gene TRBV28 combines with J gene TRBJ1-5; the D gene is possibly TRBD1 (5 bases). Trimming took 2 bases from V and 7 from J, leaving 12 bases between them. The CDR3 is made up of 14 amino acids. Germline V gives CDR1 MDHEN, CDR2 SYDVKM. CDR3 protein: CASSLGAFPQPQHF. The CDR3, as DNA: TGTGCCAGCAGTTTAGGGGCTTTCCCCCAGCCCCAGCATTTT. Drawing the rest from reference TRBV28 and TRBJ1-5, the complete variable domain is DVKVTQSSRYLVKRTGEKVFLECVQDMDHENMFWYRQDPGLGLRLIYFSYDVKMKEKGDIPEGYSVSREKKERFSLILESASTNQTSMYLCASSLGAFPQPQHFGDGTRLSIL.

The CDR3 region is CASMIDDSPLHF. CDR3 DNA: TGTGCCAGCATGATAGATGATTCACCCCTCCACTTT. The chain links TRBV25-1 to TRBJ1-6; D is ambiguous. Between the trimmed V and J ends, which lost 7 bases and 8 bases, there was a span of 9 bases. This CDR3 spans 12 amino acids. Germline V gene sequence: CDR1 MGHDK, CDR2 SYGVNS.

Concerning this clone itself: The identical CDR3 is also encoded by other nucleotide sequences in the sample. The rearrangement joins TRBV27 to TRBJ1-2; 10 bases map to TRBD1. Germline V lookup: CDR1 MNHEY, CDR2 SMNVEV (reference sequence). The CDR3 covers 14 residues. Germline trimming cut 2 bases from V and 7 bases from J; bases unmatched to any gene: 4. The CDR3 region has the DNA TGTGCCAGCAGTTTAGACAGGGGGCCGTCTGGCTACACCTTC. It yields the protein CASSLDRGPSGYTF.

CDR3 region: CASTRGDNQPQHF. In DNA, the CDR3 is TGTGCCAGCACGCGGGGAGATAATCAGCCCCAGCATTTT. The chain carries TRBV6-5 and TRBJ1-5; D uncertain. Germline CDR1 MNHEY, CDR2 SVGAGI. CDR3 length: 13 residues. V was pared by 7 bases and J by 4 bases, with 11 bases between.

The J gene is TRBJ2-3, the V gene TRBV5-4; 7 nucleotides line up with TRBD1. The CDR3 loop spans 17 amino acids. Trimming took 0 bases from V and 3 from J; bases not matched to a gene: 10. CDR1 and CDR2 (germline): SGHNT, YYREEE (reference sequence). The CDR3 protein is CASSLVTTGYSTDTQYF. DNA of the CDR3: TGTGCCAGCAGCTTGGTTACGACAGGGTATTCGACAGATACGCAGTATTTT.

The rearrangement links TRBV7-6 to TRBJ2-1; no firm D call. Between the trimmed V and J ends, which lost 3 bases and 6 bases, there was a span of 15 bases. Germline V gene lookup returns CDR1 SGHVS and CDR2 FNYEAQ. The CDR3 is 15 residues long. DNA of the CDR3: TGTGCCAGCAGCTTTCTTCGACGGGTTAGCAATGAGCAGTTCTTC. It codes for CASSFLRRVSNEQFF.